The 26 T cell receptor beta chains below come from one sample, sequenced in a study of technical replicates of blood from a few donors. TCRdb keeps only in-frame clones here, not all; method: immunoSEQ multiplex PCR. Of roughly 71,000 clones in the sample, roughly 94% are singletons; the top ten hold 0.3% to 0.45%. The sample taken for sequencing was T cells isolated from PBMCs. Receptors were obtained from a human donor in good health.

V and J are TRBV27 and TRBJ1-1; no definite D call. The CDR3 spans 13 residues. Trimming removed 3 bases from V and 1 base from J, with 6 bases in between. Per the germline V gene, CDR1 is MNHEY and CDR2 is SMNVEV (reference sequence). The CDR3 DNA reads TGTGCCAGCAGTTTTACAGCGAACACTGAAGCTTTCTTT. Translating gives CASSFTANTEAFF.

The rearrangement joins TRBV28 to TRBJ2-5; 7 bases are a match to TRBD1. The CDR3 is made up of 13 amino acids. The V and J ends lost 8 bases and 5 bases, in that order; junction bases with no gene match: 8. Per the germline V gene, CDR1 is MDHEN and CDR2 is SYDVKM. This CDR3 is CASWDSTAETQYF. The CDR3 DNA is TGTGCCAGCTGGGACAGCACTGCGGAGACCCAGTACTTC.

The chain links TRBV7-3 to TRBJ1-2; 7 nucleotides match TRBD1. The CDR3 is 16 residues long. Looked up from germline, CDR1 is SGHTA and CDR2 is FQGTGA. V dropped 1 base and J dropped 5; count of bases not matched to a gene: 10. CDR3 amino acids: CASSLRDRARIYGYTF. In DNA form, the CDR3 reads TGTGCCAGCAGCTTAAGAGACAGGGCGAGAATTTATGGCTACACCTTC.

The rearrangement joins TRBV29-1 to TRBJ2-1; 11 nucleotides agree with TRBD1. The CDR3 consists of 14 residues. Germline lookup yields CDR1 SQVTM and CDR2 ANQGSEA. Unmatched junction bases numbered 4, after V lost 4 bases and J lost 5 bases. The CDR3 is CSVVRDRGNNEQFF. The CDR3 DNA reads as TGCAGCGTTGTTCGGGACAGGGGGAACAATGAGCAGTTCTTC.

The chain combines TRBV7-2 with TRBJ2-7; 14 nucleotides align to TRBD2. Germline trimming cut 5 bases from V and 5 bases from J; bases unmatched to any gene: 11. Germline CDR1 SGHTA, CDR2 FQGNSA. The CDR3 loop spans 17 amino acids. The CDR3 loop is CASSQKGLAGGKHEQYF. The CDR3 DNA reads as TGTGCCAGCAGCCAGAAAGGACTAGCGGGAGGCAAACACGAGCAGTACTTC.

The CDR3 here is CASTFGHNGYTF. The CDR3 DNA reads as TGTGCCAGCACCTTTGGACATAATGGCTACACCTTC. The V call is TRBV28, the J call TRBJ1-2; D possibly corresponds to TRBD1 (5 bases). This CDR3 contains 12 residues. The germline V gene has CDR1 MDHEN and CDR2 SYDVKM. Trimming left V 7 bases short and J 6 bases short, with 12 bases between.

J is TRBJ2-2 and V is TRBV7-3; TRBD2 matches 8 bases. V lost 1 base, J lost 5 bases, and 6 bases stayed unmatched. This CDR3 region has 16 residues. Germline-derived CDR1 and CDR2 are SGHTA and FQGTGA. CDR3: CASSLNLAGRTGELFF. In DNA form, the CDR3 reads TGTGCCAGCAGCTTAAATCTAGCGGGCCGGACCGGGGAGCTGTTTTTT.

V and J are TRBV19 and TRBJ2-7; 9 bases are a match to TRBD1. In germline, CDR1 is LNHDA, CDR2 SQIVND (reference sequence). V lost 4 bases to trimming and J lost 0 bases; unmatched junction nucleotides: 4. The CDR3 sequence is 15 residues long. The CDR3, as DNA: TGTGCCAGTAGTAGCCGGGACAGGGCCTCCTACGAGCAGTACTTC. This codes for CASSSRDRASYEQYF.

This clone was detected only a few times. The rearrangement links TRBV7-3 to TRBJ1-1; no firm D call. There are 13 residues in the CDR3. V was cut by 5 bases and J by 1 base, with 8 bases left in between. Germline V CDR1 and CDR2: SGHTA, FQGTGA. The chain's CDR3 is CASSTQPNTEAFF. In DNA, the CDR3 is TGTGCCAGCAGCACACAACCGAACACTGAAGCTTTCTTT.

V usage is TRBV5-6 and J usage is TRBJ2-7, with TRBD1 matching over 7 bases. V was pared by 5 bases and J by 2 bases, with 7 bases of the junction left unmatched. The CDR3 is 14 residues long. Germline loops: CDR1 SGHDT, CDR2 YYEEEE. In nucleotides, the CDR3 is TGTGCCAGCAGAAGGACAGGCCTTGCCTACGAGCAGTACTTC. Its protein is CASRRTGLAYEQYF.

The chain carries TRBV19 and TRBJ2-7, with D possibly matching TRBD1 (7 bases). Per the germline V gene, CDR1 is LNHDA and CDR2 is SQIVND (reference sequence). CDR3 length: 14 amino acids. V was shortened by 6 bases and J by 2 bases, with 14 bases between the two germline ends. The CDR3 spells CASRVQGGTYEQYF. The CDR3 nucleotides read TGTGCCAGTAGGGTCCAGGGGGGAACCTACGAGCAGTACTTC.

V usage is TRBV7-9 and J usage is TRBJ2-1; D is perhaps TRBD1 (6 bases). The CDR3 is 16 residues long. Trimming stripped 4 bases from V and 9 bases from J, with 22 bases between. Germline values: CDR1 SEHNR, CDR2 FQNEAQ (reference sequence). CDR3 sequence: CASSSRGGSLSGEQFF. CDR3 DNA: TGTGCCAGCAGCTCCAGGGGTGGGTCCCTCAGTGGTGAGCAGTTCTTC.

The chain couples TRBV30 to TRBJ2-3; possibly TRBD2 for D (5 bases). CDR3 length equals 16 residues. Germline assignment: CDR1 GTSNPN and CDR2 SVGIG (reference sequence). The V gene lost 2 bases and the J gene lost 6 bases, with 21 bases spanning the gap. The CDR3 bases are TGTGCCTGGAGTCCACACCCGCGGAGGACCACGGATACGCAGTATTTT. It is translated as CAWSPHPRRTTDTQYF.

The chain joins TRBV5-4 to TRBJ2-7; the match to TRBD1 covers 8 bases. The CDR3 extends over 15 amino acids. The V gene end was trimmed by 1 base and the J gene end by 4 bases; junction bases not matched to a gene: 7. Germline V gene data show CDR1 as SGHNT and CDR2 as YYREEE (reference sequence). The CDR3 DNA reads TGTGCCAGCAGCTTGTTACAGGGGGGATTTTACGAGCAGTACTTC. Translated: CASSLLQGGFYEQYF.

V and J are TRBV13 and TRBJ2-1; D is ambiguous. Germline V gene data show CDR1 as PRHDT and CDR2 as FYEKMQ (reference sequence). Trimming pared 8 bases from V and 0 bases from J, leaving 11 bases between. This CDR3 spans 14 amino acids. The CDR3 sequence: CASSTSSSYNEQFF. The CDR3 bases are TGTGCCAGCTCAACTTCTAGCTCCTACAATGAGCAGTTCTTC.

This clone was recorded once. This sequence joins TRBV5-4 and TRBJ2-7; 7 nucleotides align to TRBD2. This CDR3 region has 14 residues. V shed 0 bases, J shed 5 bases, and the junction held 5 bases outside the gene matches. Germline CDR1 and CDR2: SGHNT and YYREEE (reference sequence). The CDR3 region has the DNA TGTGCCAGCAGCTTGGGGCGGGAGCTTGACGAGCAGTACTTC. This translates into CASSLGRELDEQYF.

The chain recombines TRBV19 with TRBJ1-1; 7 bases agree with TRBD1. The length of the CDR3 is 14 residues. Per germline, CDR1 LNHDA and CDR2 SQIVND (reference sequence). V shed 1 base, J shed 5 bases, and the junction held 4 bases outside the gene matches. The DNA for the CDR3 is TGTGCCAGTAGTATAGGACAGGGATGGACTGAAGCTTTCTTT. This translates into CASSIGQGWTEAFF.

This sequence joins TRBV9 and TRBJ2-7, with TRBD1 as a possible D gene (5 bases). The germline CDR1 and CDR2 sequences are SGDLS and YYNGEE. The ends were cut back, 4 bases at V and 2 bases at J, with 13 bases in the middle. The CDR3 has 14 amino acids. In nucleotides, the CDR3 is TGTGCCAGCAGCTTTACGACAGAGCCCTACGAGCAGTACTTC. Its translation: CASSFTTEPYEQYF.

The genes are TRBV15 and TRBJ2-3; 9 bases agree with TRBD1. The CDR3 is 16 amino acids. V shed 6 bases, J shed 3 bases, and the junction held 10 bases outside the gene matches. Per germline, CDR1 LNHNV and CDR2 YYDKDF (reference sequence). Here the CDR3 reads CATSSYGTGRTDTQYF. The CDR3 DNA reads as TGTGCCACCAGTTCTTATGGGACAGGGAGGACAGATACGCAGTATTTT. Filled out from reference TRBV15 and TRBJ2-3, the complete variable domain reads DAMVIQNPRYQVTQFGKPVTLSCSQTLNHNVMYWYQQKSSQAPKLLFHYYDKDFNNEADTPDNFQSRRPNTSFCFLDIRSPGLGDTAMYLCATSSYGTGRTDTQYFGPGTRLTVL.

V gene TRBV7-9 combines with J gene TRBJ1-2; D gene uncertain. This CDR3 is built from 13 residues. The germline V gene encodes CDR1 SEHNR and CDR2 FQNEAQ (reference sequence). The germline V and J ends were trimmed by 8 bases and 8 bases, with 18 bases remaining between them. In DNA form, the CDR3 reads TGTGCCAGCTCCGCGCCCGATCTAGGAGGCTACACCTTC. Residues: CASSAPDLGGYTF.

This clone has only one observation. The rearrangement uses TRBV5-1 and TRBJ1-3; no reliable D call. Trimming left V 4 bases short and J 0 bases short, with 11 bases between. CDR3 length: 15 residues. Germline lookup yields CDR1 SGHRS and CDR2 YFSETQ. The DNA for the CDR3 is TGCGCCAGCAGCCCGGTTAGCGACTCTGGAAACACCATATATTTT. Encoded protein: CASSPVSDSGNTIYF.

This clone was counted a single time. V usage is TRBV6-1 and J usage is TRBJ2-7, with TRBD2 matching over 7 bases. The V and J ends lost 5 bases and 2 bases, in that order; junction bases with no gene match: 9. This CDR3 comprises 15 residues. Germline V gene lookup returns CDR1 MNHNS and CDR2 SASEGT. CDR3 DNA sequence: TGTGCCAGCAGTACCTACCTAGCGGTCCCCTACGAGCAGTACTTC. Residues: CASSTYLAVPYEQYF.

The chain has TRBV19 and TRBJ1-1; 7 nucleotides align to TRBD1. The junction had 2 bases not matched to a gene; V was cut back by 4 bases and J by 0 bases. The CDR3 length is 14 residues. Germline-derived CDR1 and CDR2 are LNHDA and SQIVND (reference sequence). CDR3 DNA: TGTGCCAGTAGTAGGACAGGCATGAACACTGAAGCTTTCTTT. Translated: CASSRTGMNTEAFF.

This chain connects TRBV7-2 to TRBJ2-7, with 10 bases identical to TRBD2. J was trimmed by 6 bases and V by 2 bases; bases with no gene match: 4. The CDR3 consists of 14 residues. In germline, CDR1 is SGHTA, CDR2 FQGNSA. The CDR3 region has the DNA TGTGCCAGCAGCTTACGAGCGGGGGGGGGCGAGCAGTACTTC. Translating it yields CASSLRAGGGEQYF.

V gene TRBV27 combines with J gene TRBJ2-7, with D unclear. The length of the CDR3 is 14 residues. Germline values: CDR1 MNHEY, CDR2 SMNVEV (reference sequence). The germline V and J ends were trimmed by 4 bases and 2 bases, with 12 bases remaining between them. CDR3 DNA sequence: TGTGCCAGCAGTTCCCGTCAGTACCCCTACGAGCAGTACTTC. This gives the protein CASSSRQYPYEQYF.

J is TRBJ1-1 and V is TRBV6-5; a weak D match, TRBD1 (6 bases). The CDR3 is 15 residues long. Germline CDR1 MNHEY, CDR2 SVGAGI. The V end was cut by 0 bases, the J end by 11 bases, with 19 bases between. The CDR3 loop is CASSYSIGGPIGAFF. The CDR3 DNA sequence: TGTGCCAGCAGTTACTCGATCGGGGGGCCGATCGGGGCTTTCTTT.